These T cell receptor beta chains were read from a single sample in a study of technical replicates of blood from several donors. Some clones are missing from TCRdb's copy, which holds only in-frame ones; the method was immunoSEQ multiplex PCR. This table holds about 54,000 clones, about 93% found once. Sample: T cells isolated from PBMCs. These receptors came from a human donor in good health. CDR3s include the opening cysteine and the closing phenylalanine or tryptophan. Each record gives: D gene, clone size, J gene, V gene, CDR3 DNA, CDR3 protein. A D gene is named only where the DNA matches it firmly. The size field is filled for only some rows; it gives once, few, many or a size class.

d_gene: TRBD2; abundance: NA; j_gene: TRBJ2-3; v_gene: TRBV5-1; CDR3nt: TGCGCCAGCAGCTTGATACTAGCGGACACAGATACGCAGTATTTT; CDR3aa: CASSLILADTDTQYF
d_gene: NA; abundance: NA; j_gene: TRBJ2-2; v_gene: TRBV13; CDR3nt: TGTGCCAGCAGCTTTAACCAACTGTACACCGGGGAGCTGTTTTTT; CDR3aa: CASSFNQLYTGELFF
d_gene: NA; abundance: NA; j_gene: TRBJ1-1; v_gene: TRBV14; CDR3nt: TGTGCCAGCAGCCTAAACACTGAAGCTTTCTTT; CDR3aa: CASSLNTEAFF
d_gene: NA; abundance: once; j_gene: TRBJ2-1; v_gene: TRBV11-3; CDR3nt: TGTGCCAGCAGCATCGGCCCGCGGGCCTACAATGAGCAGTTCTTC; CDR3aa: CASSIGPRAYNEQFF
d_gene: NA; abundance: NA; j_gene: TRBJ1-3; v_gene: TRBV29-1; CDR3nt: TGCAGCGCAACACAAGGAGCTGGAAACACCATATATTTT; CDR3aa: CSATQGAGNTIYF
d_gene: TRBD2; abundance: NA; j_gene: TRBJ2-1; v_gene: TRBV5-1; CDR3nt: TGCGCCAGCAGCTTAAGACTAGCGGGGGGTAGCTCCTACAATGAGCAGTTCTTC; CDR3aa: CASSLRLAGGSSYNEQFF
d_gene: NA; abundance: NA; j_gene: TRBJ1-5; v_gene: TRBV7-8; CDR3nt: TGTGCCAGCAGCCCCATATCAGGGAGCGGGAATCAGCCCCAGCATTTT; CDR3aa: CASSPISGSGNQPQHF
d_gene: TRBD2; abundance: NA; j_gene: TRBJ2-2; v_gene: TRBV5-4; CDR3nt: TGTGCCAGCAGCTCGGAGGCTAGCGGGAGTTCCGGGGAGCTGTTTTTT; CDR3aa: CASSSEASGSSGELFF
d_gene: TRBD2; abundance: NA; j_gene: TRBJ2-3; v_gene: TRBV9; CDR3nt: TGTGCCAGCACCAAGGGGCTAGCGGGAGTAGATACGCAGTATTTT; CDR3aa: CASTKGLAGVDTQYF
d_gene: TRBD1; abundance: NA; j_gene: TRBJ2-6; v_gene: TRBV9; CDR3nt: TGTGCCAGCAGGAAACAGGGGACTGGGGCCAACGTCCTGACTTTC; CDR3aa: CASRKQGTGANVLTF
d_gene: TRBD2; abundance: NA; j_gene: TRBJ2-1; v_gene: TRBV7-3; CDR3nt: TGTGCCAGCAGCGATAGCGGGGGACCCTACAATGAGCAGTTCTTC; CDR3aa: CASSDSGGPYNEQFF
d_gene: NA; abundance: NA; j_gene: TRBJ2-3; v_gene: TRBV5-4; CDR3nt: TGTGCCAGCAGCTTGGTAGCAGATACGCAGTATTTT; CDR3aa: CASSLVADTQYF
d_gene: NA; abundance: NA; j_gene: TRBJ2-7; v_gene: TRBV28; CDR3nt: TGTGCCAGCAGTGGTGTCGGACTCCCCAGCTACGAGCAGTACTTC; CDR3aa: CASSGVGLPSYEQYF
d_gene: TRBD2; abundance: NA; j_gene: TRBJ2-1; v_gene: TRBV7-6; CDR3nt: TGTGCCAGCAGCTTAGGTTCCGGGACTAGTCTAGATGAGCAGTTCTTC; CDR3aa: CASSLGSGTSLDEQFF
d_gene: TRBD2; abundance: NA; j_gene: TRBJ2-3; v_gene: TRBV5-1; CDR3nt: TGCGCCAGCAGCCCCACCCCACTAGCGGGATCCTCGGGTACCGGCACAGATACGCAGTATTTT; CDR3aa: CASSPTPLAGSSGTGTDTQYF
d_gene: NA; abundance: NA; j_gene: TRBJ1-3; v_gene: TRBV29-1; CDR3nt: TGCAGCGTTGTATCACAACATATCTCTGGAAACACCATATATTTT; CDR3aa: CSVVSQHISGNTIYF
d_gene: TRBD2; abundance: NA; j_gene: TRBJ2-1; v_gene: TRBV11-3; CDR3nt: TGTGCCAGCAGCTTGGGTTTGGGAGACCGGGGGGGGTTCTTC; CDR3aa: CASSLGLGDRGGFF
d_gene: TRBD2; abundance: NA; j_gene: TRBJ2-4; v_gene: TRBV28; CDR3nt: TGTGCCAGCACCGAAGCGGGAGAGGCAGGAAAAAACATTCAGTACTTC; CDR3aa: CASTEAGEAGKNIQYF
d_gene: NA; abundance: NA; j_gene: TRBJ1-1; v_gene: TRBV28; CDR3nt: TGTGCCAGCAGAGTCGAGGATGGGAGCACTGAAGCTTTCTTT; CDR3aa: CASRVEDGSTEAFF
d_gene: TRBD2; abundance: NA; j_gene: TRBJ2-1; v_gene: TRBV5-1; CDR3nt: TGCGCCAGCAGCATTCAACGGACTAGCGGGAGTCCTAATGAGCAGTTCTTC; CDR3aa: CASSIQRTSGSPNEQFF
d_gene: NA; abundance: NA; j_gene: TRBJ1-3; v_gene: TRBV11-3; CDR3nt: TGTGCCAGCAGCTTAGACAGAATCGCCATATATTTT; CDR3aa: CASSLDRIAIYF
d_gene: NA; abundance: NA; j_gene: TRBJ2-3; v_gene: TRBV28; CDR3nt: TGTGCCAGCAGTTTATATAGGGCAGGTGGGGCAGGAGGGATTAACACAGATACGCAGTATTTT; CDR3aa: CASSLYRAGGAGGINTDTQYF
d_gene: TRBD1; abundance: NA; j_gene: TRBJ2-7; v_gene: TRBV28; CDR3nt: TGTGCCAGCAGTACTCCAAGAGGGGGCGGAGAGCAGTACTTC; CDR3aa: CASSTPRGGGEQYF
d_gene: TRBD2; abundance: NA; j_gene: TRBJ2-5; v_gene: TRBV5-1; CDR3nt: TGCGCCAGCAGCTTGGGCGCGGGGGATGAGACCCAGTACTTC; CDR3aa: CASSLGAGDETQYF
d_gene: TRBD2; abundance: NA; j_gene: TRBJ2-6; v_gene: TRBV10-2; CDR3nt: TGCGCCAGCAGCCCGGGGGGGGTCTCTGGGGCCAACGTCCTGACTTTC; CDR3aa: CASSPGGVSGANVLTF
d_gene: NA; abundance: NA; j_gene: TRBJ1-2; v_gene: TRBV6-5; CDR3nt: TGTGCCAGCAGTTACTCGTTAGTTTCTAACTATGGCTACACCTTC; CDR3aa: CASSYSLVSNYGYTF
d_gene: TRBD2; abundance: NA; j_gene: TRBJ2-1; v_gene: TRBV6-6; CDR3nt: TGTGCCAGCAGGAGCGGGACCTACAATGAGCAGTTCTTC; CDR3aa: CASRSGTYNEQFF
d_gene: NA; abundance: NA; j_gene: TRBJ1-2; v_gene: TRBV6-5; CDR3nt: TGTGCCAGCACTCGGGCAGGGCACTATGGCTACACCTTC; CDR3aa: CASTRAGHYGYTF
d_gene: TRBD1; abundance: NA; j_gene: TRBJ1-2; v_gene: TRBV9; CDR3nt: TGTGCCAGCAGCGGACACACAGGGGCTGAGGGCTACACCTTC; CDR3aa: CASSGHTGAEGYTF